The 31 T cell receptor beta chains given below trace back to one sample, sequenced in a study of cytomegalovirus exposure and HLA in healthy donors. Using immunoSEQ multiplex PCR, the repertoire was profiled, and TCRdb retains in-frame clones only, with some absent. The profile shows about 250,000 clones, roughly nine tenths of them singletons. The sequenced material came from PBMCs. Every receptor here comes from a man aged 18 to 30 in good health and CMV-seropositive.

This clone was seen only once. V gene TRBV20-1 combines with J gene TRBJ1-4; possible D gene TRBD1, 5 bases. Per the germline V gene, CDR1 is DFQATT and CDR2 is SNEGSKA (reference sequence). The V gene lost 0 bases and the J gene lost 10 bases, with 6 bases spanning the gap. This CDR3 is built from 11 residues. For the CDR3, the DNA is TGCAGTGCTAGAGAGGGGGGAAAACTGTTTTTT. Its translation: CSAREGGKLFF.

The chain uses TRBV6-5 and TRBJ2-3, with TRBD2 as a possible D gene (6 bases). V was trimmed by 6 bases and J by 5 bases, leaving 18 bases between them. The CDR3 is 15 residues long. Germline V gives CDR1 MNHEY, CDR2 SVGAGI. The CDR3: CASSFGWGEQDTQYF. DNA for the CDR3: TGTGCCAGCAGCTTCGGCTGGGGGGAGCAAGATACGCAGTATTTT.

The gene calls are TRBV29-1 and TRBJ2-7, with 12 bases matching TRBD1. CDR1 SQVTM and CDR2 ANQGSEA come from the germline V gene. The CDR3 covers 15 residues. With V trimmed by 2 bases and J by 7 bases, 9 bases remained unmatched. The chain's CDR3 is CSVEPRGQGAGEQYF. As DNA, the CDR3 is TGCAGCGTTGAACCCCGGGGACAGGGGGCCGGAGAGCAGTACTTC.

The CDR3 loop reads CASSRGTGSETQYF. The CDR3, as DNA: TGCGCCAGCAGCCGCGGGACTGGGAGTGAGACCCAGTACTTC. This chain uses TRBV4-3 with TRBJ2-5, with D possibly being TRBD2 (6 bases). V lost 4 bases, J lost 5 bases, and 14 bases lay in between. Germline CDR1 and CDR2: LGHNA and YSLEER. This CDR3 comprises 14 residues.

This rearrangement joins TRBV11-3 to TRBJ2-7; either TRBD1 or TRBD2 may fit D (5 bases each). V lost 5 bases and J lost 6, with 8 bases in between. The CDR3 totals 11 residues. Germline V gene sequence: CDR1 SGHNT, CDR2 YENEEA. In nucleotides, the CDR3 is TGTGCCAGCAGCGTAGGGACCGAGCAGTACTTC. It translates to CASSVGTEQYF.

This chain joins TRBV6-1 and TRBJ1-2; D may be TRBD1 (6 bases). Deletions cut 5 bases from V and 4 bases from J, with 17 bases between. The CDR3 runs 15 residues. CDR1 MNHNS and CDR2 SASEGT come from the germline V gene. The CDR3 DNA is TGTGCCAGCAGTCTAGGAGACAGGTCTGCCTATGGCTACACCTTC. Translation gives CASSLGDRSAYGYTF.

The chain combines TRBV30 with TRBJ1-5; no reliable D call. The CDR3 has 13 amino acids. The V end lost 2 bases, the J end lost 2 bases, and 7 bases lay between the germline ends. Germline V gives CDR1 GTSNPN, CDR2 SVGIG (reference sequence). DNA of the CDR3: TGTGCCTGGAGTCCCCGAGGCAATCAGCCCCAGCATTTT. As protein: CAWSPRGNQPQHF.

CDR3 DNA sequence: TGTGCCAGCAGCTTAAGGGGTCCGAATGAAAAACTGTTTTTT. Translating it yields CASSLRGPNEKLFF. The chain is built from TRBV7-9 and TRBJ1-4, with D possibly TRBD1 on 5 matching bases. The CDR3 extends over 14 amino acids. CDR1 SEHNR and CDR2 FQNEAQ come from the germline V gene (reference sequence). The V end lost 2 bases, the J end lost 5 bases, and 9 bases lay between the germline ends.

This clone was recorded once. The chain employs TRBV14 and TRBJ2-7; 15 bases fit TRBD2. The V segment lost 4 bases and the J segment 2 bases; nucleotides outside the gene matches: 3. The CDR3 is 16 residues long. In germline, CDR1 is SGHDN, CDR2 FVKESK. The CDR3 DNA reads TGTGCCAGCAGCCCCGGGACTAGCGGGAGGCCCTACGAGCAGTACTTC. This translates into CASSPGTSGRPYEQYF.

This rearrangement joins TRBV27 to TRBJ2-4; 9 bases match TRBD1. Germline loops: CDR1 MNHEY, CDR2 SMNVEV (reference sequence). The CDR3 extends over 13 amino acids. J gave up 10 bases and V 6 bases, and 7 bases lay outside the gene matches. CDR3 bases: TGTGCCAGCAGGCCGGGACAGGGCGCAATTCAGTACTTC. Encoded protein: CASRPGQGAIQYF.

The CDR3 bases are TGTGCCAGCAGCTTAGTGGTACAGGCCCCCTACGAGCAGTACTTC. Residues: CASSLVVQAPYEQYF. This chain connects TRBV7-2 to TRBJ2-7; a weak D match, TRBD1 (5 bases). Germline V CDR1 and CDR2: SGHTA, FQGNSA. V lost 1 base, J lost 2 bases, and 12 bases lay in between. This CDR3 spans 15 amino acids.

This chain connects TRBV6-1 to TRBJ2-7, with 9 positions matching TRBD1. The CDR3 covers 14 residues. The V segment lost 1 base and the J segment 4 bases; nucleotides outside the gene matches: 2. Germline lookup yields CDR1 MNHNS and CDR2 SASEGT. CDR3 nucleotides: TGTGCCAGCAGTGAAGTGGGGACAGGGTACGAGCAGTACTTC. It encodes CASSEVGTGYEQYF.

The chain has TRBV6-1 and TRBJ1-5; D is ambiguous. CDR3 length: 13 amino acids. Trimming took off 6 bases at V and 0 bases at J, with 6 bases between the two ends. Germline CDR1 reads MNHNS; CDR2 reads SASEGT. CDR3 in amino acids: CASRPYSNQPQHF. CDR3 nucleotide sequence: TGTGCCAGCAGACCATATAGCAATCAGCCCCAGCATTTT.

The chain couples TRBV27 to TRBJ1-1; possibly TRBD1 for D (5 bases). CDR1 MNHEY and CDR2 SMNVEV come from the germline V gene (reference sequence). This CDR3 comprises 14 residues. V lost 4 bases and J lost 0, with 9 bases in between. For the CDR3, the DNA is TGTGCCAGCAGTTCTCCGACAGTGAACACTGAAGCTTTCTTT. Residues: CASSSPTVNTEAFF.

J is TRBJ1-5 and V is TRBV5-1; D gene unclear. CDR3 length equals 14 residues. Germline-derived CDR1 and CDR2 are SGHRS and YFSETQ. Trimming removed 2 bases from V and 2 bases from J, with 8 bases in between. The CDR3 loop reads CASSLTLGNQPQHF. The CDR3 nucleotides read TGCGCCAGCAGCTTAACCCTCGGCAATCAGCCCCAGCATTTT.

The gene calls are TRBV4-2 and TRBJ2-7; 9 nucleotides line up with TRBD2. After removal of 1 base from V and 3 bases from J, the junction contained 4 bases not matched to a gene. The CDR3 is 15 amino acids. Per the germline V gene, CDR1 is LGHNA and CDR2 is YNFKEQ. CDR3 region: CASSQGAGGYYEQYF. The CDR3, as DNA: TGTGCCAGCAGCCAAGGAGCGGGAGGTTACTACGAGCAGTACTTC.

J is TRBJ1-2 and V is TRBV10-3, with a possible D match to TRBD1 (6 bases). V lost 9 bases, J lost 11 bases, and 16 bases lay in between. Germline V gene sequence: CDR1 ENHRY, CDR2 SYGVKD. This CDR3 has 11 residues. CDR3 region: CAIGPGQRYTF. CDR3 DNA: TGTGCCATTGGACCGGGACAACGATACACCTTC.

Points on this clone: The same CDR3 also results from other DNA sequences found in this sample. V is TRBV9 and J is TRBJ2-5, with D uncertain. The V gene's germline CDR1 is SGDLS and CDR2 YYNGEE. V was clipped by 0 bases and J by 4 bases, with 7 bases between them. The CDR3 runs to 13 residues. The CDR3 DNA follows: TGTGCCAGCAGCGTAGAGAGAGGAGAGACCCAGTACTTC. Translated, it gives CASSVERGETQYF.

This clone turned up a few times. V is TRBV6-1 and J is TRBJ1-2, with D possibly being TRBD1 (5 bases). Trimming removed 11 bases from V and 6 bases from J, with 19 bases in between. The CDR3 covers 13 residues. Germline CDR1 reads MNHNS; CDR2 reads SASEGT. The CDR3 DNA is TGTGCCGGGGGGGACTTCATGAGCGATGGCTACACCTTC. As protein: CAGGDFMSDGYTF.

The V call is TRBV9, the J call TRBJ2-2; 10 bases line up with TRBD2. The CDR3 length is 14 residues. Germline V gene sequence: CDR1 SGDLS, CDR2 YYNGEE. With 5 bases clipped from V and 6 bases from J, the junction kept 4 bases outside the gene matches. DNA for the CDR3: TGTGCCAGCAGGGGACTAGCGTTGTCCGGGGAGCTGTTTTTT. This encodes CASRGLALSGELFF.

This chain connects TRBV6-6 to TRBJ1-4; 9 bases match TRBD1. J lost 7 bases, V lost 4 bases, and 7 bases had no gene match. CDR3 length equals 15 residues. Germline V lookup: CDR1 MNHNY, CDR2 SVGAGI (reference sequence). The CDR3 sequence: CASSFPDRGSEKLFF. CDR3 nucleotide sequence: TGTGCCAGCAGTTTCCCGGACAGGGGCTCTGAAAAACTGTTTTTT.

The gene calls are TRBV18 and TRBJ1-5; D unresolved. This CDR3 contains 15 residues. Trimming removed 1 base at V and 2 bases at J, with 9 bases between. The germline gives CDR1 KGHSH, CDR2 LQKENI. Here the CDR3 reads CASSPQGRGNQPQHF. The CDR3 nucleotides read TGTGCCAGCTCACCACAGGGTAGGGGCAATCAGCCCCAGCATTTT.

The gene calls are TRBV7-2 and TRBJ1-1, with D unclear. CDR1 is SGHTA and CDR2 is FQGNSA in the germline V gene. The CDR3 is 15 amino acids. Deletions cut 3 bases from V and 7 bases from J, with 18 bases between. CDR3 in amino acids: CASSLGPVYYLEAFF. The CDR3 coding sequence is TGTGCCAGCAGCTTGGGCCCCGTTTACTACCTTGAAGCTTTCTTT.

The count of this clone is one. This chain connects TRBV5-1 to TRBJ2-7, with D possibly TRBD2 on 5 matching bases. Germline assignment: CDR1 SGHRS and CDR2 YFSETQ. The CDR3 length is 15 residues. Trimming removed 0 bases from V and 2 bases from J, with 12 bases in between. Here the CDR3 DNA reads TGCGCCAGCAGCTTGGCGGTGGGAGACACCTACGAGCAGTACTTC. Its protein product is CASSLAVGDTYEQYF.

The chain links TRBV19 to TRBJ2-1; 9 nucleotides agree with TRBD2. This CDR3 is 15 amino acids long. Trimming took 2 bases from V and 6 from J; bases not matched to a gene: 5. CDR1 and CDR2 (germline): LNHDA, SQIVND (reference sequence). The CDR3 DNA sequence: TGTGCCAGTAGTATATTTAGCGGGAGTCTCAATGAGCAGTTCTTC. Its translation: CASSIFSGSLNEQFF. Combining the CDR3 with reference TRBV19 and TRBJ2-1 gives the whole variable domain DGGITQSPKYLFRKEGQNVTLSCEQNLNHDAMYWYRQDPGQGLRLIYYSQIVNDFQKGDIAEGYSVSREKKESFPLTVTSAQKNPTAFYLCASSIFSGSLNEQFFGPGTRLTVL.

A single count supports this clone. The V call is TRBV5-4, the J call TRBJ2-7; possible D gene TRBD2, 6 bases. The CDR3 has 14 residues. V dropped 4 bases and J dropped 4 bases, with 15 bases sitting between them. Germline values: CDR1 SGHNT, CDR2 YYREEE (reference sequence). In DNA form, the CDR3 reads TGTGCCAGCAGCCTGGATGGGGGACTTTACGAGCAGTACTTC. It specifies CASSLDGGLYEQYF.

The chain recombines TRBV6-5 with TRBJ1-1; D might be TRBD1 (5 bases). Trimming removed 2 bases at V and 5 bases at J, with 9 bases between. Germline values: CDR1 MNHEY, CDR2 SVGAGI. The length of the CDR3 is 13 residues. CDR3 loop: CASSYIRGTEAFF. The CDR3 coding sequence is TGTGCCAGCAGTTACATTCGGGGGACTGAAGCTTTCTTT.

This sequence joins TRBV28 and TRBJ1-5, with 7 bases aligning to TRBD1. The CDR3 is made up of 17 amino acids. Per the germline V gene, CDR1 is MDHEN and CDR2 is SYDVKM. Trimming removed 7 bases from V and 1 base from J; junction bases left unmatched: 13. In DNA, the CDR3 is TGTGCCAGCACAACATCTATTGACAGGGCCAGCAATCAGCCCCAGCATTTT. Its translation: CASTTSIDRASNQPQHF. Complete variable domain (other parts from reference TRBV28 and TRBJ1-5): DVKVTQSSRYLVKRTGEKVFLECVQDMDHENMFWYRQDPGLGLRLIYFSYDVKMKEKGDIPEGYSVSREKKERFSLILESASTNQTSMYLCASTTSIDRASNQPQHFGDGTRLSIL.

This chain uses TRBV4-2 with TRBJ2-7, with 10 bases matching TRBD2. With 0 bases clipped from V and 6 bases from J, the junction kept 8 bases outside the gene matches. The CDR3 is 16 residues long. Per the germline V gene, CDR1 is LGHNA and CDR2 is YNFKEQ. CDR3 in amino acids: CASSQDRYLAGAEQYF. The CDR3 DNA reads TGTGCCAGCAGCCAAGATAGGTACCTAGCGGGAGCCGAGCAGTACTTC.

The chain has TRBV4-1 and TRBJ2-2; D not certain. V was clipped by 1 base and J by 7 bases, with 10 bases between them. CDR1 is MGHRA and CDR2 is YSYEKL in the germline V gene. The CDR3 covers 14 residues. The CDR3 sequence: CASSQGLWIGELFF. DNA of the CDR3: TGCGCCAGCAGCCAAGGGTTATGGATCGGGGAGCTGTTTTTT.

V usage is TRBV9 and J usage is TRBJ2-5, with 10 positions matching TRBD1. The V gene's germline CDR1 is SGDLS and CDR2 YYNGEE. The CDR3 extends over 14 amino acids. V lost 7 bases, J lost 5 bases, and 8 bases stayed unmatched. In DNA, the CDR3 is TGTGCCAGCGCCGGCGGGACAGGGGATGAGACCCAGTACTTC. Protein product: CASAGGTGDETQYF.